The 10 T cell receptor beta chains listed next were all sequenced from one sample in a study of T-cell reconstitution after alpha-beta-depleted transplantation in children. As it was prepared, the TCRbeta library received unique molecular identifiers. From the PCR reads, TCRdb called clonotypes with MiXCR, one entry per CDR3 protein. Of 200,000 to 300,000 distinct CDR3 sequences in the sample, around 12% were seen once. The material was PBMCs from the stem cell graft donor, obtained from the stem cell graft. The source is a human donor who donated a stem cell graft to a child with acute lymphoblastic leukemia.

At least ten counts were recorded for this clonotype. The rearrangement uses TRBV20-1 and TRBJ2-1; TRBD2 aligns across 13 bases. Germline V gives CDR1 DFQATT, CDR2 SNEGSKA (reference sequence). The CDR3 sequence is 15 residues long. V shed 2 bases and J 5 bases; nucleotides not matched to a gene: 3. CDR3 sequence (DNA): TGCAGTGCTAGACCGGGACTAGCGGGGCACAATGAGCAGTTCTTC. It encodes CSARPGLAGHNEQFF.

On this clonotype: A much larger clone lies a single base off, so this may be a read error. The chain recombines TRBV5-1 with TRBJ1-2; weak D call: TRBD1 (5 bases). CDR1 is SGHRS and CDR2 is YFSETQ in the germline V gene. The CDR3 extends over 14 amino acids. The CDR3, as DNA: TGCGCCGGCAGCTTGGAGAGGGACGGGCGCCGCTACACCTTC. Translating gives CAGSLERDGRRYTF.

This clonotype was found a few times. This chain joins TRBV19 and TRBJ2-1; 13 bases are a match to TRBD2. This CDR3 spans 17 amino acids. V lost 5 bases, J lost 6 bases, and 10 bases stayed unmatched. Germline V gene lookup returns CDR1 LNHDA and CDR2 SQIVND (reference sequence). CDR3 sequence: CASSVLPGTSGTNEQFF. In nucleotides, the CDR3 is TGTGCCAGTAGTGTCTTACCCGGGACTAGCGGGACCAATGAGCAGTTCTTC.

This clonotype was found many times. The chain employs TRBV5-1 and TRBJ1-1; possibly TRBD1 for D (5 bases). Trimming left V 7 bases short and J 4 bases short, with 26 bases between. This CDR3 has 17 amino acids. Germline V gene lookup returns CDR1 SGHRS and CDR2 YFSETQ. DNA for the CDR3: TGCGCCAGCCCAACCCTCAACAGGAAGGGTTGTGGCACTGAAGCTTTCTTT. The encoded protein is CASPTLNRKGCGTEAFF. Variable domain in full (rest from reference TRBV5-1 and TRBJ1-1): KAGVTQTPRYLIKTRGQQVTLSCSPISGHRSVSWYQQTPGQGLQFLFEYFSETQRNKGNFPGRFSGRQFSNSRSEMNVSTLELGDSALYLCASPTLNRKGCGTEAFFGQGTRLTVV.

This clonotype has ten or more counts. The junction differs from germline at one of its ends, possibly a read error. The gene calls are TRBV6-1 and TRBJ2-1; 15 nucleotides match TRBD2. This CDR3 comprises 16 residues. Per germline, CDR1 MNHNS and CDR2 SASEGT. The CDR3 nucleotides are TGTGCCAGCAGGGAAGTGGGACTAGCGGGAGGTGATGAGCAGTTCTTC. Its protein product is CASREVGLAGGDEQFF.

This clonotype occurred many times. The chain links TRBV12-3 or TRBV12-4 to TRBJ1-5, with 9 bases identical to TRBD1. Losses at the gene ends were 5 bases for V and 0 bases for J; bases not matched to a gene: 5. This CDR3 region has 16 residues. This CDR3 reads CASSQRTGVSNQPQHF. CDR3 in DNA: TGTGCCAGCAGTCAGCGGACAGGGGTTAGCAATCAGCCCCAGCATTTT.

The CDR3 is CASSFRLSPLHF. The DNA for the CDR3 is TGTGCCAGCAGCTTCAGACTTTCACCCCTCCACTTT. The chain uses TRBV7-8 and TRBJ1-6, with D uncertain. Trimming cost V 3 bases and J 9 bases, with 6 bases left between them. The CDR3 extends over 12 amino acids. Per the germline V gene, CDR1 is SGHVS and CDR2 is FQNEAQ. The variable domain in full, with the rest retrieved from reference TRBV7-8 and TRBJ1-6, is GAGVSQSPRYKVAKRGQDVALRCDPISGHVSLFWYQQALGQGPEFLTYFQNEAQLDKSGLPSDRFFAERPEGSVSTLKIQRTQQEDSAVYLCASSFRLSPLHFGNGTRLTVT.

With respect to this clonotype: Just one base apart from a much larger clone, this may be a read error. This chain joins TRBV7-2 and TRBJ2-7, with D tentatively TRBD1 (7 bases). The germline CDR1 and CDR2 sequences are SGHTA and FQGNSA. The CDR3 covers 14 residues. CDR3 in DNA: TGTGCCCGCAGCGAAGGAGGGGGCCCCTACGAGCAGTACTTC. Translating it yields CARSEGGGPYEQYF.

At least ten counts were recorded for this clonotype. The CDR3 nucleotides are TGCGCCAGCAGGAGGGAACAGGGGAAAGATACGCAGTATTTT. It specifies CASRREQGKDTQYF. The gene calls are TRBV10-2 and TRBJ2-3; 7 bases align to TRBD1. Germline loops: CDR1 WSHSY, CDR2 SAAADI. V lost 6 bases to trimming and J lost 5 bases; unmatched junction nucleotides: 8. The CDR3 has 14 residues.

This clonotype was observed many times. The chain recombines TRBV7-8 with TRBJ2-6; a possible D gene is TRBD2 (7 bases). CDR3 length equals 15 residues. V was clipped by 3 bases and J by 2 bases, with 8 bases between them. Germline V lookup: CDR1 SGHVS, CDR2 FQNEAQ. The CDR3 DNA follows: TGTGCCAGCAGCTTCGGGGGGCCTGGGGCCAACGTCCTGACTTTC. Its translation: CASSFGGPGANVLTF.